This TCR beta chain originates from a study of technical replicates of blood from a handful of donors. Here immunoSEQ multiplex PCR was the method, and the copy in TCRdb shows in-frame clones only, minus some. Among 70,000 to 80,000 clones listed, about nine tenths were seen once. Germline lookup yields CDR1 MDHEN and CDR2 SYDVKM. The CDR3 length is 16 residues. Trimming at V came to 3 bases and at J to 5 bases, leaving 11 bases not matched to a gene. Material: T cells isolated from PBMCs. The clonotype originates from a human donor in good health. The V call is TRBV28, the J call TRBJ2-7; 9 bases match TRBD1. CDR3 in DNA: TGTGCCAGCAGTTTGGACGTAGGGACAGGGCGAGACGAGCAGTACTTC. Its translation: CASSLDVGTGRDEQYF. The variable domain in full, completed from reference TRBV28 and TRBJ2-7, reads DVKVTQSSRYLVKRTGEKVFLECVQDMDHENMFWYRQDPGLGLRLIYFSYDVKMKEKGDIPEGYSVSREKKERFSLILESASTNQTSMYLCASSLDVGTGRDEQYFGPGTRLTVT.